The TCR beta chain described here comes from a study of blood T cell repertoires in COVID-19. The method was immunoSEQ multiplex PCR; TCRdb's version includes in-frame clones alone and lacks a portion of them. The data contain 150,000 to 200,000 clones, more than 75% of them singletons. V was clipped by 7 bases and J by 1 base, with 10 bases between them. CDR3 length: 13 amino acids. Material for sequencing was peripheral blood. This chain links TRBV12-3 or TRBV12-4 with TRBJ1-1; D gene unclear. This receptor was obtained from a man in his forties with active or convalescent COVID-19. The CDR3 here is CASTQTGNTEAFF. In DNA, the CDR3 is TGTGCCAGCACCCAAACTGGGAACACTGAAGCTTTCTTT.